The 19 T cell receptor beta chains below come from one sample, sequenced in a study of vaccination and CD4 T cells after COVID-19. Sequence data for DNA of cultured CD4+ T cells were generated by the Oncomine TCR Beta short-read assay. MiXCR was run by TCRdb on the PCR reads, yielding one entry per CDR3 protein. Of roughly 12,000 distinct CDR3 sequences in the sample, roughly two fifths were seen once. No antigens are known for them. The sample's treatment: approximately nine-day PBMC culture with coronavirus spike peptide pools or control peptides (ViraFEST assay). Sequenced input: cultured CD4+ T cells from blood. The source is a human donor with COVID-19.

The chain uses TRBV6-1 and TRBJ2-2, with 7 bases fitting TRBD2. This CDR3 contains 14 residues. The J segment lost 4 bases and the V segment lost 10 bases, leaving 9 bases of the junction unmatched. Germline CDR1 MNHNS, CDR2 SASEGT. CDR3 in amino acids: CATRARTSTGELFF. The CDR3 DNA follows: TGTGCCACAAGGGCGAGGACTAGCACCGGGGAGCTGTTTTTT.

The table lists this clonotype with a few counts. This chain uses TRBV6-1 with TRBJ1-2; 8 bases map to TRBD1. CDR1 and CDR2 from the germline V gene are MNHNS and SASEGT. V lost 6 bases, J lost 8 bases, and 5 bases stayed unmatched. The CDR3 consists of 12 residues. CDR3 nucleotide sequence: TGTGCCAGCAGACCCGGACAGGGCGGCTACACCTTC. This sequence encodes CASRPGQGGYTF.

The CDR3 coding sequence is TGTGCCAGCAGCCCCCGGGGCGGGGGACTTACAGATACGCAGTATTTT. Its protein product is CASSPRGGGLTDTQYF. The chain recombines TRBV11-3 with TRBJ2-3; 7 bases agree with TRBD2. Germline lookup yields CDR1 SGHNT and CDR2 YENEEA. With V trimmed by 5 bases and J by 3 bases, 11 bases remained unmatched. The CDR3 is made up of 16 amino acids.

This clonotype was seen only a few times. The chain recombines TRBV25-1 with TRBJ1-3; possibly TRBD1 for D (5 bases). Germline values: CDR1 MGHDK, CDR2 SYGVNS. CDR3 length: 15 amino acids. Trimming took off 7 bases at V and 4 bases at J, with 17 bases between the two ends. The CDR3 DNA reads TGTGCCAGCACGCCCGGGGACTCTATAGGAAACACCATATATTTT. Its protein product is CASTPGDSIGNTIYF.

This chain links TRBV10-3 with TRBJ1-1; D unresolved. The CDR3 has 15 amino acids. Per the germline V gene, CDR1 is ENHRY and CDR2 is SYGVKD. Trimming pared 0 bases from V and 6 bases from J, leaving 14 bases between. The CDR3 coding sequence is TGTGCCATCAGTGAGTCGTCGGCGGCTAACTCTGAAGCTTTCTTT. Its translation: CAISESSAANSEAFF.

The chain employs TRBV7-6 and TRBJ1-2; D gene uncertain. V was shortened by 1 base and J by 8 bases, with 14 bases between the two germline ends. The germline V gene has CDR1 SGHVS and CDR2 FNYEAQ. The CDR3 spans 14 residues. CDR3 DNA: TGTGCCAGCAGCTTAGGAGACATCCAGCGCGGCTACACCTTC. This gives the protein CASSLGDIQRGYTF.

The V gene is TRBV14, the J gene TRBJ2-5; TRBD2 agrees at 10 bases. Germline trimming cut 5 bases from V and 5 bases from J; bases unmatched to any gene: 8. Germline loops: CDR1 SGHDN, CDR2 FVKESK. The CDR3 contains 15 residues. The CDR3 sequence is CASSSRAGGIETQYF. The CDR3 nucleotides are TGTGCCAGCAGCTCTCGAGCGGGGGGGATTGAGACCCAGTACTTC.

V usage is TRBV6-4 and J usage is TRBJ1-4, with TRBD1 identical over 7 bases. Germline assignment: CDR1 MRHNA and CDR2 SNTAGT. The CDR3 has 14 amino acids. With 5 bases clipped from V and 8 bases from J, the junction kept 8 bases outside the gene matches. The CDR3 region is CASSQDRVGEKLFF. The CDR3, as DNA: TGTGCCAGCAGTCAAGACAGGGTTGGAGAAAAACTGTTTTTT.

V and J are TRBV2 and TRBJ1-4; TRBD1 is a possible D gene (5 bases). CDR1 is SNHLY and CDR2 is FYNNEI in the germline V gene. The CDR3 is made up of 14 amino acids. Trimming removed 6 bases at V and 8 bases at J, with 16 bases between. CDR3 in DNA: TGTGCCAGCAGCGCAGGGTTCGATCGGGAAAAACTGTTTTTT. Protein product: CASSAGFDREKLFF.

The chain is built from TRBV12-3 or TRBV12-4 and TRBJ2-7; a possible D gene is TRBD1 (6 bases). This CDR3 region has 13 residues. Trimming removed 4 bases from V and 3 bases from J, with 10 bases in between. CDR3 DNA sequence: TGTGCCAGCAGTTCCGAGACAGGCTACGAGCAGTACTTC. It is translated as CASSSETGYEQYF.

The chain is built from TRBV10-1 and TRBJ2-1, with D hard to call. The CDR3 totals 13 residues. Per germline, CDR1 WNHNN and CDR2 SYGVQD (reference sequence). Trimming shortened V by 4 bases and J by 2 bases, and 6 bases separated the two germline ends. Written as DNA, the CDR3 is TGCGCCAGCAGTGCACCCCCCTACAATGAGCAGTTCTTC. This sequence encodes CASSAPPYNEQFF.

This clonotype turned up a few times. The gene calls are TRBV7-2 and TRBJ2-5; possibly TRBD1 for D (5 bases). The CDR3 has 18 residues. V was cut by 0 bases and J by 4 bases, with 21 bases left in between. Germline CDR1 reads SGHTA; CDR2 reads FQGNSA. This CDR3 is CASSLAAHGGAVRETQYF. DNA for the CDR3: TGTGCCAGCAGCTTAGCAGCCCACGGTGGGGCAGTGAGAGAGACCCAGTACTTC.

The chain is built from TRBV28 and TRBJ2-3; D might be TRBD2 (6 bases). The CDR3 runs to 15 residues. Germline lookup yields CDR1 MDHEN and CDR2 SYDVKM. Deletions cut 5 bases from V and 2 bases from J, with 14 bases between. CDR3 sequence reads: CASSTGGSATDTQYF. CDR3 bases: TGTGCCAGCAGTACTGGGGGGTCTGCCACAGATACGCAGTATTTT.

Only a few counts were recorded for this clonotype. This chain connects TRBV6-1 to TRBJ1-5; no reliable D call. Germline CDR1 reads MNHNS; CDR2 reads SASEGT. V gave up 7 bases and J gave up 6 bases, with 13 bases separating them. The CDR3 totals 13 residues. CDR3 coding DNA: TGTGCCAGCAACCGGGGAACGGGTCAGCCCCAGCATTTT. Its protein product is CASNRGTGQPQHF.

This clonotype counts as large. The chain carries TRBV25-1 and TRBJ1-5, with TRBD1 matching over 7 bases. The CDR3 covers 14 residues. Trimming removed 5 bases from V and 3 bases from J; junction bases left unmatched: 4. Germline values: CDR1 MGHDK, CDR2 SYGVNS. CDR3 in amino acids: CASSTQGLNQPQHF. CDR3 DNA: TGTGCCAGCAGTACACAGGGGCTCAATCAGCCCCAGCATTTT.

V gene TRBV6-1 combines with J gene TRBJ2-4; D perhaps matches TRBD1 (5 bases). V was shortened by 6 bases and J by 9 bases, with 9 bases between the two germline ends. This CDR3 has 11 amino acids. Germline V lookup: CDR1 MNHNS, CDR2 SASEGT. The CDR3 loop is CASSLGRIQYF. The CDR3, as DNA: TGTGCCAGCAGCCTGGGGCGCATTCAGTACTTC.

This clonotype was detected only a few times. Written as DNA, the CDR3 is TGTGCCAGCAGTAAACTATCAGGGGCCAATCAGCCCCAGCATTTT. It encodes CASSKLSGANQPQHF. The chain uses TRBV6-2 or TRBV6-3 and TRBJ1-5; maybe TRBD1 (6 bases). V gave up 5 bases and J gave up 3 bases, with 14 bases separating them. This CDR3 has 15 residues. CDR1 and CDR2 from the germline V gene are MNHEY and SVGEGT.

This clonotype occurred a few times. The rearrangement joins TRBV7-9 to TRBJ2-5, with 11 nucleotides matching TRBD1. Germline V gives CDR1 SEHNR, CDR2 FQNEAQ (reference sequence). V lost 5 bases, J lost 4 bases, and 6 bases stayed unmatched. This CDR3 spans 15 amino acids. CDR3 protein: CASSRQGQGGETQYF. DNA for the CDR3: TGTGCCAGCAGCCGCCAGGGACAGGGGGGAGAGACCCAGTACTTC.

The CDR3 reads CASRSTGATNYGYTF. The CDR3 bases are TGTGCCAGCCGCAGTACAGGGGCAACTAACTATGGCTACACCTTC. The rearrangement uses TRBV12-3 or TRBV12-4 and TRBJ1-2; 7 positions match TRBD1. The junction had 9 bases not matched to a gene; V was cut back by 8 bases and J by 0 bases. This CDR3 comprises 15 residues.